This T cell receptor beta chain was recovered during a study of T cell responses to AZD1222 COVID-19 vaccine. This table comes from immunoSEQ multiplex PCR, and its TCRdb copy is limited to in-frame clones, with some not included. The sample records roughly 180,000 clones, approximately 90% being singletons. Germline V gives CDR1 MDHEN, CDR2 SYDVKM. The CDR3 has 15 residues. After removal of 2 bases from V and 7 bases from J, the junction contained 6 bases not matched to a gene. This rearrangement joins TRBV28 to TRBJ2-2; 8 nucleotides agree with TRBD1. The starting material was peripheral blood, obtained on day 0 of AZD1222 vaccination. This TCR derives from an adult in good health. In DNA, the CDR3 is TGTGCCAGCAGTTTAGGCAGGGGGCCTGACGGGGAGCTGTTTTTT. It yields the protein CASSLGRGPDGELFF.